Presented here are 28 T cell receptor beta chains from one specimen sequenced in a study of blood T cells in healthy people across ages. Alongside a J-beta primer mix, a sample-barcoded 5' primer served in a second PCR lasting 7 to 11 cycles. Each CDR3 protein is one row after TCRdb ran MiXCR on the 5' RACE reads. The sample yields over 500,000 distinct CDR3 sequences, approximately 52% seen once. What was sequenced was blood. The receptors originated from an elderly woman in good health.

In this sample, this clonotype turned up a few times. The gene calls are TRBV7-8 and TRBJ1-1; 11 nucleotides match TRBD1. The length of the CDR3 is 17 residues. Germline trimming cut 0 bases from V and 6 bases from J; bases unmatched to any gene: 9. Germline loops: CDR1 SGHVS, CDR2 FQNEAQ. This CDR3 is CASSLARTGGRWAEAFF. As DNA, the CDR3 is TGTGCCAGCAGCTTAGCGCGGACAGGGGGCCGGTGGGCTGAAGCTTTCTTT. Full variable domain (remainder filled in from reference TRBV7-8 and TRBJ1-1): GAGVSQSPRYKVAKRGQDVALRCDPISGHVSLFWYQQALGQGPEFLTYFQNEAQLDKSGLPSDRFFAERPEGSVSTLKIQRTQQEDSAVYLCASSLARTGGRWAEAFFGQGTRLTVV.

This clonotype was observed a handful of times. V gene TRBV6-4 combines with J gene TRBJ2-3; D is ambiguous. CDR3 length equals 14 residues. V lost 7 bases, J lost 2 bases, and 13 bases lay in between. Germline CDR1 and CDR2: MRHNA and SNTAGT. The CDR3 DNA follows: TGTGCCAGCAAGAGACAAGACGACACAGATACGCAGTATTTT. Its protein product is CASKRQDDTDTQYF.

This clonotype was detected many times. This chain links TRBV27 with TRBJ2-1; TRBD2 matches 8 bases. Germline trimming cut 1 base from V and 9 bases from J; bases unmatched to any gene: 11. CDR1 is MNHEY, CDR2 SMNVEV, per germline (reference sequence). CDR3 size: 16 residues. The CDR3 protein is CASSLWFRGGPGEQFF. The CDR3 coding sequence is TGTGCCAGCAGTTTATGGTTCCGGGGGGGCCCCGGTGAGCAGTTCTTC.

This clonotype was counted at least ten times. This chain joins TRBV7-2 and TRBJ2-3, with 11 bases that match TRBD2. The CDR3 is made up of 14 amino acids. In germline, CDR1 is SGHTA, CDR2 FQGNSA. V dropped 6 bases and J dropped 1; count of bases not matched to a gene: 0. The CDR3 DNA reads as TGTGCCAGCAGACTAGCGGGGGGCACAGATACGCAGTATTTT. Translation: CASRLAGGTDTQYF.

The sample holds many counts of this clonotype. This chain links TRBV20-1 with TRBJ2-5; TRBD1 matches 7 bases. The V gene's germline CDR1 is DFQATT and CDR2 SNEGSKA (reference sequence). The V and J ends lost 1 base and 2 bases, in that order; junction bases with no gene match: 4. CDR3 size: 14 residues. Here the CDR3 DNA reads TGCAGTGCTAGAGTCCCGGGACAGCAAGAGACCCAGTACTTC. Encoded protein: CSARVPGQQETQYF.

The CDR3 nucleotides read TGTGCCATCAGTGAGGCTGCCGGTGGCACTGAAGCTTTCTTT. Translation: CAISEAAGGTEAFF. The chain joins TRBV10-3 to TRBJ1-1; unclear D gene. Looked up from germline, CDR1 is ENHRY and CDR2 is SYGVKD. The length of the CDR3 is 14 residues. Between the trimmed V and J ends, which lost 2 bases and 4 bases, there was a span of 11 bases.

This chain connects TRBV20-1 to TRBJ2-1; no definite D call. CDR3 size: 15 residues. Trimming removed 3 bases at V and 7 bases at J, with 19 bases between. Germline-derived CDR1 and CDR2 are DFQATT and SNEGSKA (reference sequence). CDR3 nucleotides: TGCAGTGCTAGTTCCCACAAAGGCGTGGTGAATGAGCAGTTCTTC. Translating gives CSASSHKGVVNEQFF.

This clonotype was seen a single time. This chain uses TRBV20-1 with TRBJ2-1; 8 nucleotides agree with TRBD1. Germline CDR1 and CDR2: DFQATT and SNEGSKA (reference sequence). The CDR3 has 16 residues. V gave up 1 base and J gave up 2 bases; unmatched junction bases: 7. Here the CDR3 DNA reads TGCAGTGCTAGAGGGACAGGGCAAAACCCCTACAATGAGCAGTTCTTC. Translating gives CSARGTGQNPYNEQFF.

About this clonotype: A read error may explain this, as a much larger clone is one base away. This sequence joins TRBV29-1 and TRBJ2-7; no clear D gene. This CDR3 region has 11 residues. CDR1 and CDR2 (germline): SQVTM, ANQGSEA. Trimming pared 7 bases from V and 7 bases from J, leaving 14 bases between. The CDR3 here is CSGGIVGEQYF. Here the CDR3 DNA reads TGCAGCGGAGGTATCGTTGGGGAGCAGTACTTC.

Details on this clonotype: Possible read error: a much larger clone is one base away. CDR3 amino acids: CASSFQGLARYNEQFF. The CDR3 nucleotides read TGTGCCAGCAGCTTCCAGGGACTAGCGAGATACAATGAGCAGTTCTTC. The genes are TRBV7-9 and TRBJ2-1; 10 nucleotides line up with TRBD2. Germline values: CDR1 SEHNR, CDR2 FQNEAQ (reference sequence). The trim removed 3 bases at V and 4 bases at J, leaving 6 bases unmatched. The CDR3 runs 16 residues.

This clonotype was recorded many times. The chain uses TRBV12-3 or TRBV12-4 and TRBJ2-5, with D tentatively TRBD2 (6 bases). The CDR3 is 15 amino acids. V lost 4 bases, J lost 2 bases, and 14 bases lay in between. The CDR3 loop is CASSSSGTSQETQYF. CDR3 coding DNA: TGTGCCAGCAGTTCCTCCGGGACTTCACAAGAGACCCAGTACTTC.

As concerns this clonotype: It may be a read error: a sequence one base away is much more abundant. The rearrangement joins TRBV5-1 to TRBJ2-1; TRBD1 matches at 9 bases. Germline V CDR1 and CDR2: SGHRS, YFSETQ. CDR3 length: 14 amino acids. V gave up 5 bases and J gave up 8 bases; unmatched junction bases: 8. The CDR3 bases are TGCGCCAGCAGTTGGGGACAGGGTTTCGATGAGCAGTTCTTC. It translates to CASSWGQGFDEQFF.

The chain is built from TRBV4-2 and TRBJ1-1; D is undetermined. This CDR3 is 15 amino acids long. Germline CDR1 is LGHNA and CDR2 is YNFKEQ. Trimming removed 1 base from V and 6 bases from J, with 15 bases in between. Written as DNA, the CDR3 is TGTGCCAGCAGCCAAGTTCCGGATATCCTCGCTGAAGCTTTCTTT. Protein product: CASSQVPDILAEAFF.

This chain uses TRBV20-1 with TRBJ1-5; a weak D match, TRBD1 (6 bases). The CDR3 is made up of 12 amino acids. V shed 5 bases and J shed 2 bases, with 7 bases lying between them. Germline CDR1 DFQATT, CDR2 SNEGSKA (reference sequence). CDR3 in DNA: TGCAGTGCTCCAGGGGGCAATCAGCCCCAGCATTTT. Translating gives CSAPGGNQPQHF.

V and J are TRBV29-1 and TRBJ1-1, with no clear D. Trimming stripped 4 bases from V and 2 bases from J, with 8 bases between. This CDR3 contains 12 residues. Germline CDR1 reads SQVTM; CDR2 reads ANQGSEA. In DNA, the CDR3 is TGCAGCGTTGCCTTGATCAACACTGAAGCTTTCTTT. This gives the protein CSVALINTEAFF.

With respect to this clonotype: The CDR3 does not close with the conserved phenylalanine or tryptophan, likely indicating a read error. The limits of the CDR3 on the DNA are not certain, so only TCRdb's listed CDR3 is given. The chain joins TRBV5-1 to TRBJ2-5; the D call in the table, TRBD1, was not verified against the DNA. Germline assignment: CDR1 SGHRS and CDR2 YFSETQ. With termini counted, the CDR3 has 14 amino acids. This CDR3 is CASSPRTDGYTFGS.

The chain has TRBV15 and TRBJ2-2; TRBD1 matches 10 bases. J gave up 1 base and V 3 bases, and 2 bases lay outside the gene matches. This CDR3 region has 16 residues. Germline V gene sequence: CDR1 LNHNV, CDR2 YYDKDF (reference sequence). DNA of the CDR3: TGTGCCACCAGCAGGGGGACAGGGGTGAACACCGGGGAGCTGTTTTTT. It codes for CATSRGTGVNTGELFF. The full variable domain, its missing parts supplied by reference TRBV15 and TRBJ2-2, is DAMVIQNPRYQVTQFGKPVTLSCSQTLNHNVMYWYQQKSSQAPKLLFHYYDKDFNNEADTPDNFQSRRPNTSFCFLDIRSPGLGDTAMYLCATSRGTGVNTGELFFGEGSRLTVL.

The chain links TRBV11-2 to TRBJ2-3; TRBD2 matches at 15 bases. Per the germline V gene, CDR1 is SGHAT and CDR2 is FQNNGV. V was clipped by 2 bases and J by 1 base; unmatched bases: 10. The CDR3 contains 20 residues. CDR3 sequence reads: CASSLLLGLAGGLGTDTQYF. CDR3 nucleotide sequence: TGTGCCAGCAGCTTATTATTGGGACTAGCGGGAGGTCTCGGCACAGATACGCAGTATTTT.

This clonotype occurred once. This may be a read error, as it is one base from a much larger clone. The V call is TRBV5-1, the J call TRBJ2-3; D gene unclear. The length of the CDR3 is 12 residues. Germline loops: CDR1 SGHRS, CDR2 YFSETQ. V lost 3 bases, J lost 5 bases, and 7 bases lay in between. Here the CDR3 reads CASSSIQDTQYF. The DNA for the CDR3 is TGCGCCAGCAGCTCGATTCAAGATACGCAGTATTTT.

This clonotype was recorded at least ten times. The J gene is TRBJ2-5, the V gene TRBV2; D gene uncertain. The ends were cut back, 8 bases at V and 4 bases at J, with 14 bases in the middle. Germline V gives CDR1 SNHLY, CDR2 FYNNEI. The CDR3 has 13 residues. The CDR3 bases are TGTGCCAGCCTCGAGAGGAGAGGAGAGACCCAGTACTTC. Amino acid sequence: CASLERRGETQYF.

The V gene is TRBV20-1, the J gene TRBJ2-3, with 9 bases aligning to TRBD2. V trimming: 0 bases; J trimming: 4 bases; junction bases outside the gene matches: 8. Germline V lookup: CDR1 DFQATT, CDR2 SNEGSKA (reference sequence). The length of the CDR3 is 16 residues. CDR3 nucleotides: TGCAGTGCTAGAGATGAGGCGGGGGGGCGCGCAGATACGCAGTATTTT. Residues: CSARDEAGGRADTQYF.

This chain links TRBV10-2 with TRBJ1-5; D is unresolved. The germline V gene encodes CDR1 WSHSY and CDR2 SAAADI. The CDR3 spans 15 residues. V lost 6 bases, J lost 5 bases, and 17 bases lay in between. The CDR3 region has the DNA TGCGCCAGCAGGCGGACCGCCGGAGGCGATCAGCCCCAGCATTTT. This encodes CASRRTAGGDQPQHF.

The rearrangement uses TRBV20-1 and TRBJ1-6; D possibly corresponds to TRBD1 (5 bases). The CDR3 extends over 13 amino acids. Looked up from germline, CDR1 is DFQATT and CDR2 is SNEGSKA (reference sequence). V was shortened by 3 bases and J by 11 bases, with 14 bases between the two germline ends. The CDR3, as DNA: TGCAGTGCTAGTGAACAGGCAATGGCACCCCTCCACTTT. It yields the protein CSASEQAMAPLHF.

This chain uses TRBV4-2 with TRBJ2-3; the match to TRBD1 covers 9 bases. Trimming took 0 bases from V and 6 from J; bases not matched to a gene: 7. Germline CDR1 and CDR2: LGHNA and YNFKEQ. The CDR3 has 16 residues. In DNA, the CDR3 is TGTGCCAGCAGCCAAGATTGGACAGGGGCGAGGGATACGCAGTATTTT. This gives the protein CASSQDWTGARDTQYF.

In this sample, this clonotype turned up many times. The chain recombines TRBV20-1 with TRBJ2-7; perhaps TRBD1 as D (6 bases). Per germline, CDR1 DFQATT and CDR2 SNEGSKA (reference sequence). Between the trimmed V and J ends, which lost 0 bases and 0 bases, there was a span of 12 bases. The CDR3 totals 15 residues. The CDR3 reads CSARDSRGTSYEQYF. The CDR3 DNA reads TGCAGTGCTAGAGATTCGAGGGGGACCTCCTACGAGCAGTACTTC.

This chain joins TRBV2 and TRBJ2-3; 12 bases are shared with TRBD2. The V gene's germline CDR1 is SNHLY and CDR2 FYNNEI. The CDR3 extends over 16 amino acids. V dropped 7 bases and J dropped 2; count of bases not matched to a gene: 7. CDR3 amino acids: CASTRGLAGPTDTQYF. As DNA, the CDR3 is TGTGCCAGCACCAGAGGACTAGCGGGACCCACAGATACGCAGTATTTT.

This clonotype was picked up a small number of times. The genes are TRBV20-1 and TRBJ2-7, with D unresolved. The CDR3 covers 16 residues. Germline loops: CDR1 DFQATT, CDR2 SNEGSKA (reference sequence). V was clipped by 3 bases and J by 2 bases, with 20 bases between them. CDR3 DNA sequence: TGCAGTGCTAGCGAAGGACCGAACGACGGACCCTACGAGCAGTACTTC. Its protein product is CSASEGPNDGPYEQYF.

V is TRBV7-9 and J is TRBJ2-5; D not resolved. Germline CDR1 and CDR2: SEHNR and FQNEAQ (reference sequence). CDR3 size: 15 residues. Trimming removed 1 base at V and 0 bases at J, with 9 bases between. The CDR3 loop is CASSLGDGDQETQYF. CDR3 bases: TGTGCCAGCAGCTTAGGAGACGGAGACCAAGAGACCCAGTACTTC.